This TCR beta chain was obtained from a study of T cells in Graves' hyperthyroidism and ophthalmopathy. Amplification of TCR beta CDR3 regions used RNA as the template. TCR CDR3 regions were first amplified by RT-PCR with HTBI primers. MiXCR, run by TCRdb on the multiplex PCR reads, gives a single entry per CDR3 protein. The table records approximately 630,000 distinct CDR3 sequences, roughly 15% of them present only once. Study-wide results and caveats: Blood also held most thyroid clonotypes expanded beyond 0.001.

This clonotype was counted many times. As yet, its antigen is unknown. Pregnant or lactating patients were excluded, as were those with uncontrolled infection or other autoimmune disease. Together with thyroid ultrasound, orbital computed tomography, serum thyroxine and TRAb, clinical symptoms were used for diagnoses. The ends lost 1 base at V and 6 bases at J; junction bases unmatched: 8. Germline V gene data show CDR1 as SGHAT and CDR2 as FQNNGV. The CDR3 spans 16 residues. The chain couples TRBV11-2 to TRBJ2-1; TRBD2 aligns across 8 bases. The sequenced material came from blood. This TCR was recovered from a woman in her twenties or thirties with Graves' hyperthyroidism. CDR3 DNA: TGTGCCAGCAGCTTAGGTAGCGGGAACGTAATCAATGAGCAGTTCTTC. This gives the protein CASSLGSGNVINEQFF.